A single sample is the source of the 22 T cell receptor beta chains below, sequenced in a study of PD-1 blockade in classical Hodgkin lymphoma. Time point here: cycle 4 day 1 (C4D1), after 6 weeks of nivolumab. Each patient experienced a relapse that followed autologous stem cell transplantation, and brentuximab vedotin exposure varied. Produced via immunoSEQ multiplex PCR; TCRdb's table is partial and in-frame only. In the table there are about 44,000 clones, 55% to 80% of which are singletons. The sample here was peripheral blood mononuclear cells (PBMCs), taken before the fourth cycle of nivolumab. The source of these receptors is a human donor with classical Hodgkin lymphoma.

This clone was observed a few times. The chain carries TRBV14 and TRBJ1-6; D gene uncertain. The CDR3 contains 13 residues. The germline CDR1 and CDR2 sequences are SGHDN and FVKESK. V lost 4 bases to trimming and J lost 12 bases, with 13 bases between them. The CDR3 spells CASSPGGTVPLHF. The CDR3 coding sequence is TGTGCCAGCAGCCCCGGAGGAACCGTACCCCTCCACTTT.

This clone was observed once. The CDR3 protein is CASSEEPISTYEQYF. As DNA, the CDR3 is TGTGCCAGCAGTGAAGAGCCGATATCGACCTACGAGCAGTACTTC. The chain recombines TRBV2 with TRBJ2-7; no firm D call. Germline-derived CDR1 and CDR2 are SNHLY and FYNNEI. Trimming left V 1 base short and J 2 bases short, with 12 bases between. This CDR3 is built from 15 residues.

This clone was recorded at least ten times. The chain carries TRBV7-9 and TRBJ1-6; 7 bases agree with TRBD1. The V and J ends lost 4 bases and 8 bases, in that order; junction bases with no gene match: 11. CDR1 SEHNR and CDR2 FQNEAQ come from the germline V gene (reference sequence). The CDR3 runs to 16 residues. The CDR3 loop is CASSSGQVDDDSPLHF. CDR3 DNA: TGTGCCAGCAGCTCTGGACAGGTAGATGATGATTCACCCCTCCACTTT.

The chain's CDR3 is CAAKDRSYEQYF. As DNA, the CDR3 is TGTGCCGCTAAGGACCGCTCCTACGAGCAGTACTTC. The gene calls are TRBV28 and TRBJ2-7, with unresolved D. From germline, CDR1 is MDHEN and CDR2 SYDVKM. The V gene lost 11 bases and the J gene lost 0 bases, with 11 bases spanning the gap. This CDR3 has 12 amino acids. The variable domain in full, completed from reference TRBV28 and TRBJ2-7, reads DVKVTQSSRYLVKRTGEKVFLECVQDMDHENMFWYRQDPGLGLRLIYFSYDVKMKEKGDIPEGYSVSREKKERFSLILESASTNQTSMYLCAAKDRSYEQYFGPGTRLTVT.

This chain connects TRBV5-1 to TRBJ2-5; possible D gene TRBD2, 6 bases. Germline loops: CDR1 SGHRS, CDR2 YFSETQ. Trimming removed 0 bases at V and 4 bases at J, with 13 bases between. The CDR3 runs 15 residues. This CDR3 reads CASSLDSGRRETQYF. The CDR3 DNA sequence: TGCGCCAGCAGCTTGGATAGCGGACGTCGAGAGACCCAGTACTTC.

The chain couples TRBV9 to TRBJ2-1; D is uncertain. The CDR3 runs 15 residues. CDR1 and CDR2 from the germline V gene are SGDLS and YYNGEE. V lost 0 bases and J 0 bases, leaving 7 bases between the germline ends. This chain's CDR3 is CASSVDTSSYNEQFF. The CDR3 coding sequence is TGTGCCAGCAGCGTAGATACCAGCTCCTACAATGAGCAGTTCTTC.

CDR3 residues: CASSYVGPDTEAFF. In nucleotides, the CDR3 is TGTGCCAGCAGTTACGTGGGGCCGGACACTGAAGCTTTCTTT. The chain combines TRBV6-5 with TRBJ1-1; maybe TRBD1 (5 bases). The length of the CDR3 is 14 residues. Germline V gene data show CDR1 as MNHEY and CDR2 as SVGAGI. The V end lost 2 bases, the J end lost 3 bases, and 10 bases lay between the germline ends.

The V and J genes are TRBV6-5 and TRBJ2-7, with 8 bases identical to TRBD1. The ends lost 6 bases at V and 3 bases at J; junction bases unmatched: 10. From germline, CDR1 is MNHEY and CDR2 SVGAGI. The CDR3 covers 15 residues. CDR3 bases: TGTGCCAGCAGCTTACGAGGCGGACAGGGCTACGAGCAGTACTTC. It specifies CASSLRGGQGYEQYF.

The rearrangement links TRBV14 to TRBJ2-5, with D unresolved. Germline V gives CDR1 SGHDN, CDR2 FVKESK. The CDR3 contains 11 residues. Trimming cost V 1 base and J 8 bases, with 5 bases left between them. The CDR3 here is CASSQGTTQYF. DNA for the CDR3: TGTGCCAGCAGCCAAGGAACTACCCAGTACTTC.

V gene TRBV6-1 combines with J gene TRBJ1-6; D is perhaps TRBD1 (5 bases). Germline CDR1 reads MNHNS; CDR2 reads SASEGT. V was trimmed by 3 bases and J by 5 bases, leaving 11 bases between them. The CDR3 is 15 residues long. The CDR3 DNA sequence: TGTGCCAGCAGTGAGGGACGGACCAATAATTCACCCCTCCACTTT. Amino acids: CASSEGRTNNSPLHF.

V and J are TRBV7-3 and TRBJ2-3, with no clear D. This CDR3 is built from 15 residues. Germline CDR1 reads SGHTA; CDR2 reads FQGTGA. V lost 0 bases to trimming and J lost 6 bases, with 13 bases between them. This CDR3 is CASSLTGLGPDTQYF. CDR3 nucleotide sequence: TGTGCCAGCAGCTTAACAGGGTTGGGCCCGGATACGCAGTATTTT. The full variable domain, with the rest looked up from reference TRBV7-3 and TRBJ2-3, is GAGVSQTPSNKVTEKGKYVELRCDPISGHTALYWYRQSLGQGPEFLIYFQGTGAADDSGLPNDRFFAVRPEGSVSTLKIQRTERGDSAVYLCASSLTGLGPDTQYFGPGTRLTVL.

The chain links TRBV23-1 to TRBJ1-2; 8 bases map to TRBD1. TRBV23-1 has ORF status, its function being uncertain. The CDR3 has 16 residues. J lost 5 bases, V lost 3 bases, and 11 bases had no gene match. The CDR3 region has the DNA TGCGCCAGCAGTCAGTTTCCGGGACAGGCAATGTATGGCTACACCTTC. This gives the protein CASSQFPGQAMYGYTF.

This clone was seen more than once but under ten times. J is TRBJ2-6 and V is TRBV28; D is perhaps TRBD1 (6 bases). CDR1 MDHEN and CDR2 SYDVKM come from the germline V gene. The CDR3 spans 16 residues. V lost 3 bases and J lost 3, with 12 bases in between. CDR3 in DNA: TGTGCCAGCAGTTTCCTTCAGGGGCTTGGGGCCAACGTCCTGACTTTC. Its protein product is CASSFLQGLGANVLTF. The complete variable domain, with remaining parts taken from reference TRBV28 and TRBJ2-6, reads DVKVTQSSRYLVKRTGEKVFLECVQDMDHENMFWYRQDPGLGLRLIYFSYDVKMKEKGDIPEGYSVSREKKERFSLILESASTNQTSMYLCASSFLQGLGANVLTFGAGSRLTVL.

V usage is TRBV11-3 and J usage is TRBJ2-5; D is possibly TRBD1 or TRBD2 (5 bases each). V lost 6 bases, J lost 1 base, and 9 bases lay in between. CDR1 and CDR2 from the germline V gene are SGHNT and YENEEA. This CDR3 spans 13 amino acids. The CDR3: CASSRDGQETQYF. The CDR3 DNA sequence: TGTGCCAGCAGTCGGGACGGCCAAGAGACCCAGTACTTC.

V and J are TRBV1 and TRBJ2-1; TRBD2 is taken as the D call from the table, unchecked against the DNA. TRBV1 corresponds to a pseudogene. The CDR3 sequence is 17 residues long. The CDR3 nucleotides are TGCACCAGCAGCCACCTCGAGCGGGAGGGCCCAGGGTTTGAGCAGTTCTTC. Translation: CTSSHLEREGPGFEQFF.

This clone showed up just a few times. The chain's CDR3 is CASRGTRSSYEQYF. CDR3 sequence (DNA): TGTGCCAGCAGAGGGACACGAAGCTCCTACGAGCAGTACTTC. The chain carries TRBV7-2 and TRBJ2-7, with D maybe TRBD1 (6 bases). Trimming removed 6 bases at V and 0 bases at J, with 12 bases between. Germline lookup yields CDR1 SGHTA and CDR2 FQGNSA. The CDR3 extends over 14 amino acids.

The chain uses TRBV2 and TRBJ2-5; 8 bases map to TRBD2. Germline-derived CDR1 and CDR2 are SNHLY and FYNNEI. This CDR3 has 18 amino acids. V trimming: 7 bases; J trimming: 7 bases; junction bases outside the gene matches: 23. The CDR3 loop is CASKALSVLERELVTQYF. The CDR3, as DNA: TGTGCCAGCAAGGCCCTTTCTGTCTTGGAGCGGGAGTTGGTGACCCAGTACTTC.

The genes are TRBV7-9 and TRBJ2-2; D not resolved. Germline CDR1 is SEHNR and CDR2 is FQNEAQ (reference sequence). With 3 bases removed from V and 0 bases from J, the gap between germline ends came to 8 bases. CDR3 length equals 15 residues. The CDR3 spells CASSLFLANTGELFF. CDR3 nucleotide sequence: TGTGCCAGCAGCTTGTTTCTAGCGAACACCGGGGAGCTGTTTTTT.

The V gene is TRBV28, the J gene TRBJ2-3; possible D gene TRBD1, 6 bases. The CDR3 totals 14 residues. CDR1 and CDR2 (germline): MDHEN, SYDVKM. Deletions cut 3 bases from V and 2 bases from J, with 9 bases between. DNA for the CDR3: TGTGCCAGCAGTTTCGGACAGTTCACAGATACGCAGTATTTT. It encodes CASSFGQFTDTQYF.

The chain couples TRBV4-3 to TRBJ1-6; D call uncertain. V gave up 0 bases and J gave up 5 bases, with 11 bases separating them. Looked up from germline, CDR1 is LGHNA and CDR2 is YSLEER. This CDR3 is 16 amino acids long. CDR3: CASSQDPLRNNSPLHF. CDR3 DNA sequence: TGCGCCAGCAGCCAAGATCCCCTTCGGAATAATTCACCCCTCCACTTT.

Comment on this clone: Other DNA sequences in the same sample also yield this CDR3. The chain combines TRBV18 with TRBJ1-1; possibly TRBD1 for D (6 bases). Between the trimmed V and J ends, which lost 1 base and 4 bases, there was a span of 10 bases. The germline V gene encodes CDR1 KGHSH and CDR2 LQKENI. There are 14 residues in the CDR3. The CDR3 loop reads CASSPLEGGTEAFF. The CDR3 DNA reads TGTGCCAGCTCACCACTCGAAGGGGGCACTGAAGCTTTCTTT. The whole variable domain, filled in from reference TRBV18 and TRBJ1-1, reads NAGVMQNPRHLVRRRGQEARLRCSPMKGHSHVYWYRQLPEEGLKFMVYLQKENIIDESGMPKERFSAEFPKEGPSILRIQQVVRGDSAAYFCASSPLEGGTEAFFGQGTRLTVV.

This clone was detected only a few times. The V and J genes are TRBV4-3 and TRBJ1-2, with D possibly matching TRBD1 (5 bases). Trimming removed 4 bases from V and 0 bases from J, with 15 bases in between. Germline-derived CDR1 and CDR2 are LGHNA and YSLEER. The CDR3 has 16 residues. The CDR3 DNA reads TGCGCCAGCAGCCGCTGGGAGGGGAACCCTAACTATGGCTACACCTTC. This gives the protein CASSRWEGNPNYGYTF.